This T cell receptor (beta chain) was sequenced in a study of type 1 and type 2 diabetes patients. Overall study: Participants included type 1 and type 2 diabetes patients plus nondiabetic controls. T cells were magnetically sorted from PBMCs as CD4+ or CD8+ subsets.

CDR1 is MNHEY and CDR2 is SVGAGI in the germline V gene. The CDR3 is 13 residues long. V was shortened by 11 bases and J by 2 bases, with 16 bases between the two germline ends. The table lists this clonotype with a count of one. Amplification started from genomic DNA. Amplification of the beta chain CDR3 used 30 forward and 13 reverse multiplex primers. Via MiXCR, TCRdb re-called the multiplex PCR reads, giving one row per CDR3 protein. The sample yields around 300,000 distinct CDR3 sequences, more than 40% seen once. The sample consisted of peripheral blood mononuclear cells (PBMCs). The chain uses TRBV6-5 and TRBJ2-7; either TRBD1 or TRBD2 may fit D (5 bases each). The origin of this receptor is a man in his late teens or twenties with type 2 diabetes. CDR3 residues: CARSGTGTYEQYF. For the CDR3, the DNA is TGTGCCCGCTCCGGGACGGGAACCTACGAGCAGTACTTC.